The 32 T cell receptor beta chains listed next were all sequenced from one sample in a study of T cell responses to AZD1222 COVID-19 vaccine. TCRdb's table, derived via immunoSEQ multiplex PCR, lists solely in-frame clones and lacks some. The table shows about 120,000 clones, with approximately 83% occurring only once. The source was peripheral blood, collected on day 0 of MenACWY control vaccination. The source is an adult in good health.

The CDR3: CASSLEGLAKNIQYF. Written as DNA, the CDR3 is TGTGCCAGCAGCTTAGAGGGCCTAGCCAAAAACATTCAGTACTTC. The rearrangement links TRBV7-2 to TRBJ2-4; the D is unclear. The CDR3 has 15 amino acids. Looked up from germline, CDR1 is SGHTA and CDR2 is FQGNSA. V shed 1 base and J shed 0 bases, with 7 bases lying between them.

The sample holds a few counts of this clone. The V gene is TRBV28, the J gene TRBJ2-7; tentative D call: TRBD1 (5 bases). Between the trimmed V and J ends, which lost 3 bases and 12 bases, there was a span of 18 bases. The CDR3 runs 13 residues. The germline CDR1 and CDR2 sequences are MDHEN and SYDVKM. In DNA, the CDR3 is TGTGCCAGCAGTTTCCCAGGGTACCCTGGGGCGTACTTC. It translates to CASSFPGYPGAYF.

The CDR3 loop reads CASGGTGGFSEAFF. CDR3 coding DNA: TGTGCCAGCGGCGGGACAGGGGGCTTTAGTGAAGCTTTCTTT. This sequence joins TRBV28 and TRBJ1-1; 12 positions agree with TRBD1. Germline assignment: CDR1 MDHEN and CDR2 SYDVKM. Unmatched junction bases numbered 8, after V lost 8 bases and J lost 7 bases. CDR3 size: 14 residues.

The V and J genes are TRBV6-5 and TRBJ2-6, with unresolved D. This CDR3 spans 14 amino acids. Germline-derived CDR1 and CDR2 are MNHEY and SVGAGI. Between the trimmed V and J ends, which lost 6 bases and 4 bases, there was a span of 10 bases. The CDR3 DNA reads TGTGCCAGCAGCCTACAACTCGGGGCCAACGTCCTGACTTTC. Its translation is CASSLQLGANVLTF.

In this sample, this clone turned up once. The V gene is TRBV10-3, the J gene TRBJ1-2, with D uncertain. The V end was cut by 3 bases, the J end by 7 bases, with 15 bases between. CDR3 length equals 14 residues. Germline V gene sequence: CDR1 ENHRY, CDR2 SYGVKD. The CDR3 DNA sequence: TGTGCCATCAGTGATCAACGTCTTACAGCTGGCTACACCTTC. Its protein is CAISDQRLTAGYTF.

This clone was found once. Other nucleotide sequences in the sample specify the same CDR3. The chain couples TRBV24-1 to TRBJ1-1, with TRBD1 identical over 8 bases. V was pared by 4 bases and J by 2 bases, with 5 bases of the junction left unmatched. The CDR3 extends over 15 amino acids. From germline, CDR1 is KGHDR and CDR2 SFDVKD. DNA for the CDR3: TGTGCCACCAGTGACCCTGGACAGGGAAACACTGAAGCTTTCTTT. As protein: CATSDPGQGNTEAFF.

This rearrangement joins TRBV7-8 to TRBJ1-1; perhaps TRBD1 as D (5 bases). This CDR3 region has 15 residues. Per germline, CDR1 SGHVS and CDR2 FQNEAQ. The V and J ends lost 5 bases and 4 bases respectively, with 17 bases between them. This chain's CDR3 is CASSLRDGGSTEAFF. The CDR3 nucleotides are TGTGCCAGCAGCCTAAGGGACGGCGGGAGCACTGAAGCTTTCTTT.

The CDR3 loop reads CASSQASGGPGTQYF. The CDR3 bases are TGCGCCAGCAGCCAAGCTAGCGGGGGGCCCGGTACGCAGTATTTT. The rearrangement uses TRBV4-3 and TRBJ2-3; 11 bases line up with TRBD2. V shed 1 base and J 8 bases; nucleotides not matched to a gene: 5. This CDR3 is built from 15 residues. Germline CDR1 and CDR2: LGHNA and YSLEER.

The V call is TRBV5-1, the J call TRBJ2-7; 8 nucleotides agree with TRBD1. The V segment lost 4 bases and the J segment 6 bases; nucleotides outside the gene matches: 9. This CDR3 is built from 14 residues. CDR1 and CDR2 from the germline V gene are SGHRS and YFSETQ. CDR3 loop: CASSRDGQGVEQYF. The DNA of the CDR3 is TGCGCCAGCAGCCGGGACGGACAGGGCGTCGAGCAGTACTTC.

Here the CDR3 DNA reads TGTGCCAGCAGCCAACAGGGGGCGCGGGAGACCCAGTACTTC. This sequence encodes CASSQQGARETQYF. The chain couples TRBV28 to TRBJ2-5, with 9 bases fitting TRBD1. Trimming at V came to 6 bases and at J to 5 bases, leaving 7 bases not matched to a gene. There are 14 residues in the CDR3. The germline V gene has CDR1 MDHEN and CDR2 SYDVKM.

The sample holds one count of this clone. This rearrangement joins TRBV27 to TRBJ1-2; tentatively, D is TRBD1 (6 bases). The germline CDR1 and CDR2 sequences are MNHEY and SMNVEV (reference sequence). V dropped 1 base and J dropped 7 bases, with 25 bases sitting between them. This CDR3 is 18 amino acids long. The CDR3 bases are TGTGCCAGCAGTTTATACCCCGGGGCTACAGGGTCGGGCGTTGGCTACACCTTC. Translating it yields CASSLYPGATGSGVGYTF.

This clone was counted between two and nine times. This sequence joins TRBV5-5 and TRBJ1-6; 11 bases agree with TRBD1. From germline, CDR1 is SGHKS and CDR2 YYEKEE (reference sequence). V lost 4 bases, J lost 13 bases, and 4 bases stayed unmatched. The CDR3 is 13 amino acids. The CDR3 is CASSRDRGEPLHF. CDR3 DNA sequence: TGTGCCAGCAGCAGGGACAGGGGGGAGCCCCTCCACTTT.

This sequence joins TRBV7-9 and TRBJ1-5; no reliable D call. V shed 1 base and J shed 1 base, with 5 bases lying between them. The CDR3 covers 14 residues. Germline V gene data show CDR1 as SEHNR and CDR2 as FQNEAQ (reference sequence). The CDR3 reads CASSLVDSNQPQHF. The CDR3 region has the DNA TGTGCCAGCAGCTTAGTGGACAGCAATCAGCCCCAGCATTTT.

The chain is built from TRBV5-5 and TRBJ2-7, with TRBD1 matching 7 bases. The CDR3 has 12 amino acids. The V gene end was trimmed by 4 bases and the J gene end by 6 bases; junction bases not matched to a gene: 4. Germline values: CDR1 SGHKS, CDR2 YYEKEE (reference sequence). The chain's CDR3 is CASSLTGFEQYF. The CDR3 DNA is TGTGCCAGCAGCCTGACAGGGTTCGAGCAGTACTTC.

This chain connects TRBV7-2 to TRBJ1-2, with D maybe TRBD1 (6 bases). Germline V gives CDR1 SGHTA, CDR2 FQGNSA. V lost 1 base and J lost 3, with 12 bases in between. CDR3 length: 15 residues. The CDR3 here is CASSLVPGADYGYTF. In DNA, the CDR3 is TGTGCCAGCAGCTTAGTCCCGGGGGCCGACTATGGCTACACCTTC. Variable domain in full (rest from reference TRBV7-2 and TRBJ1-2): GAGVSQSPSNKVTEKGKDVELRCDPISGHTALYWYRQSLGQGLEFLIYFQGNSAPDKSGLPSDRFSAERTGGSVSTLTIQRTQQEDSAVYLCASSLVPGADYGYTFGSGTRLTVV.

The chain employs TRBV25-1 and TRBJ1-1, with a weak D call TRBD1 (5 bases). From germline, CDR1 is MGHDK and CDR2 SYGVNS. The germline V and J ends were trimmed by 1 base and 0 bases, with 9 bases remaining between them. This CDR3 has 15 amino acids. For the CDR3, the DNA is TGTGCCAGCAGTGAATGGGAGGGGCTGAACACTGAAGCTTTCTTT. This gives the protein CASSEWEGLNTEAFF.

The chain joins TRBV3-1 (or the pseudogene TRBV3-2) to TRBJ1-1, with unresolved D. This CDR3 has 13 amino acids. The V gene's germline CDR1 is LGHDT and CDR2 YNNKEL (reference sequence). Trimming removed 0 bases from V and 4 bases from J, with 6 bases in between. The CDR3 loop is CASSQESSTEAFF. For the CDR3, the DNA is TGTGCCAGCAGCCAAGAGTCCTCCACTGAAGCTTTCTTT.

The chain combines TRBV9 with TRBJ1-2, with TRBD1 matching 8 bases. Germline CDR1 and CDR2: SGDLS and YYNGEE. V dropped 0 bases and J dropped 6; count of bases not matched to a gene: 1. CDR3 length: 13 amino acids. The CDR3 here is CASSVGTGHGYTF. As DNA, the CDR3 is TGTGCCAGCAGCGTAGGGACAGGGCATGGCTACACCTTC.

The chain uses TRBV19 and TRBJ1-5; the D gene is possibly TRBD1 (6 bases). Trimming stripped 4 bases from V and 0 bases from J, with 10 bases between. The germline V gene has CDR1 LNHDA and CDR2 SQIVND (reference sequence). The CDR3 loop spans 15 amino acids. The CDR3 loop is CASSTTGYSNQPQHF. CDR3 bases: TGTGCCAGTAGTACAACAGGGTATAGCAATCAGCCCCAGCATTTT.

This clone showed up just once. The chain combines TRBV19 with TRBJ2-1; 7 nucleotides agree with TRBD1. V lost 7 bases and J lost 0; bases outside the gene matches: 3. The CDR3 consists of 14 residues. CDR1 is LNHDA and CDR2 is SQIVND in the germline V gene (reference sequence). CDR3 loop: CASTRDSSYNEQFF. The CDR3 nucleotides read TGTGCCAGTACCCGGGACAGCTCCTACAATGAGCAGTTCTTC.

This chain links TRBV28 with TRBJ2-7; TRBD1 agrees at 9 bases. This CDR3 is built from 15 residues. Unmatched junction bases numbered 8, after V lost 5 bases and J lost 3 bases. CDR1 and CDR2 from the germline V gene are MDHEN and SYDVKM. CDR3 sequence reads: CASSATGTGYYEQYF. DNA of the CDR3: TGTGCCAGCAGTGCAACCGGGACAGGGTACTACGAGCAGTACTTC.

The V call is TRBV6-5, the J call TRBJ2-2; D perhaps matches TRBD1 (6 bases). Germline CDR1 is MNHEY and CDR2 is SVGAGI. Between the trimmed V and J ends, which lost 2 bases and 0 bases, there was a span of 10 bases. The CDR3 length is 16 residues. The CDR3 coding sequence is TGTGCCAGCAGTTACAGGGGGACAACGAACACCGGGGAGCTGTTTTTT. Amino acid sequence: CASSYRGTTNTGELFF.

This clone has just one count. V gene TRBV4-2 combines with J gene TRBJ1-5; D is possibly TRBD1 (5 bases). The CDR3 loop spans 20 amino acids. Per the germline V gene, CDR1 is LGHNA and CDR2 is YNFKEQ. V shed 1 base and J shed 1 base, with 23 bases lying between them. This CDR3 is CASSQGRGRVGKISNQPQHF. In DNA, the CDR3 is TGTGCCAGCAGCCAAGGGAGGGGCAGGGTCGGAAAAATAAGCAATCAGCCCCAGCATTTT.

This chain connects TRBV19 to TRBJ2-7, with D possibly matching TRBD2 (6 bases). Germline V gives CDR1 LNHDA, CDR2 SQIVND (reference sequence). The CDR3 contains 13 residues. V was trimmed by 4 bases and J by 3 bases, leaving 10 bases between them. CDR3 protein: CASSTGLFYEQYF. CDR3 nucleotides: TGTGCCAGTAGTACAGGACTATTCTACGAGCAGTACTTC.

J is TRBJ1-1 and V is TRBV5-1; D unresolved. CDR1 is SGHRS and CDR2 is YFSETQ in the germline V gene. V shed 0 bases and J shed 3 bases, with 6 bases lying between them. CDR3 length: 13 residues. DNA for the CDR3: TGCGCCAGCAGCTTGGATCAGTACACTGAAGCTTTCTTT. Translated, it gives CASSLDQYTEAFF.

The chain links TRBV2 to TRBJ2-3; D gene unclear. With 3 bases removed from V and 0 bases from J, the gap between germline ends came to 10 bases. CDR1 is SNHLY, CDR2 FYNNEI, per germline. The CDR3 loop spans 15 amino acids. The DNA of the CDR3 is TGTGCCAGCAGTGATGTCGGGCATAGCACAGATACGCAGTATTTT. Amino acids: CASSDVGHSTDTQYF. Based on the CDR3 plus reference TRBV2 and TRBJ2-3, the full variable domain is EPEVTQTPSHQVTQMGQEVILRCVPISNHLYFYWYRQILGQKVEFLVSFYNNEISEKSEIFDDQFSVERPDGSNFTLKIRSTKLEDSAMYFCASSDVGHSTDTQYFGPGTRLTVL.

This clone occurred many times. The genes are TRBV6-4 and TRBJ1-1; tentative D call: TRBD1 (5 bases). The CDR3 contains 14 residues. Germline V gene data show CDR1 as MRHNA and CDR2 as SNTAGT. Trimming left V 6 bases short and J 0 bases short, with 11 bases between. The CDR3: CASRSGNMNTEAFF. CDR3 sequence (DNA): TGTGCCAGCAGATCAGGGAATATGAACACTGAAGCTTTCTTT.

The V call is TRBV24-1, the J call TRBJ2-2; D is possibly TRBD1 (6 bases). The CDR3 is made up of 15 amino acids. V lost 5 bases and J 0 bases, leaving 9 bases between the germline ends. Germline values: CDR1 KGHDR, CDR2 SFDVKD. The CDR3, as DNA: TGTGCCACCAGTGGCCCAGGGGCGAACACCGGGGAGCTGTTTTTT. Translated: CATSGPGANTGELFF.

The CDR3 loop is CASSQGGTGNEKLFF. CDR3 nucleotide sequence: TGCGCCAGCAGCCAAGGTGGGACAGGGAATGAAAAACTGTTTTTT. The chain joins TRBV4-3 to TRBJ1-4, with TRBD1 matching over 9 bases. CDR3 size: 15 residues. Germline V gives CDR1 LGHNA, CDR2 YSLEER. J lost 5 bases, V lost 1 base, and 2 bases had no gene match.

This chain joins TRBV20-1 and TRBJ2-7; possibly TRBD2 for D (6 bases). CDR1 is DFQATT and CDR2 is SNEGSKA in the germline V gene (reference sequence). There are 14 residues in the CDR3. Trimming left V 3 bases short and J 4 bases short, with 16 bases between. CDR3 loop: CSASATGLRYEQYF. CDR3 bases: TGCAGTGCTAGTGCTACGGGACTGAGATACGAGCAGTACTTC.

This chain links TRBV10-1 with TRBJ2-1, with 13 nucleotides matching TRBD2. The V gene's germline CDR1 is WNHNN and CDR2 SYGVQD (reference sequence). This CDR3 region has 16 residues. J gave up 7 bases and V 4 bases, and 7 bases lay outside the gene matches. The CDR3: CASSGSRLAGGNEQFF. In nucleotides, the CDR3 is TGCGCCAGCAGTGGCTCACGACTAGCGGGGGGAAATGAGCAGTTCTTC.

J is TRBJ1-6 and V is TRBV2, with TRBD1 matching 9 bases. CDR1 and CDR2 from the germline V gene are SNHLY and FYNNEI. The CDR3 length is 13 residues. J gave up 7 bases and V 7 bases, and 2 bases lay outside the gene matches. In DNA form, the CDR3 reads TGTGCCAGCAAAGGACAGGGGAATTCACCCCTCCACTTT. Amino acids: CASKGQGNSPLHF.